This T cell receptor (beta chain) was identified in a study of blood T cell repertoires in COVID-19. V shed 4 bases and J shed 1 base, with 10 bases lying between them. This CDR3 comprises 14 residues. In germline, CDR1 is PRHDT, CDR2 FYEKMQ (reference sequence). TCRdb's table, derived via immunoSEQ multiplex PCR, lists solely in-frame clones and lacks some. The sample records approximately 260,000 clones, approximately 90% being singletons. The source is a woman between 18 and 29 years old who had recovered from COVID-19. The V gene is TRBV13, the J gene TRBJ1-1; possibly TRBD1 for D (6 bases). Sequenced sample: PBMCs or T cells enriched from blood (not recorded which). CDR3 sequence (DNA): TGTGCCAGCAGCTCCCTACAGGGGAACACTGAAGCTTTCTTT. This sequence encodes CASSSLQGNTEAFF.